The sequence of this TCR beta chain was determined in a study of blood T cell repertoires in COVID-19 (dated by TCRdb to 2020 to 2021). At the level of the whole study: Collaborator samples came from the United States, Italy and Spain and covered acute and convalescent phases of COVID-19. The prospective study material was composed of cDNA or gDNA derived from T cells, B-cell-depleted T cells, or PBMCs. The dataset comprised deeply sampled blood TCRbeta repertoires from subjects exposed to, actively infected with, or recovered from COVID-19. The repertoires were released in a freely available public database meant as a resource for research on the immune response to SARS-CoV-2. The samples were drawn from two sources: the first 160 participants of the ongoing ImmuneRACE study, and 1,200 or so subjects contributed by 6 global collaborators. Sample metadata almost always included a de-identified subject ID, COVID-19 status, age in years and sex. HLA class I and class II types, where available, came from metadata supplied by the sample provider rather than from assay-based typing. Broad study findings and their caveats: The quantity of clinical and demographic metadata differed by source and by participant and was supplied without curation.

Germline trimming amounts to 3 bases on V and 6 bases on J, with 13 as the count of junction bases outside the gene matches. Looking up the germline V gene (reference sequence) yields CDR1 PRHDT and CDR2 FYEKMQ. The CDR3 spans 16 residues, from the cysteine through the phenylalanine. The only DNA kept is the CDR3, 48 bases in frame from the first base. The collaborating institutions used their own protocols to collect whole blood in K2EDTA tubes. For TCRbeta analysis, collaborator samples were shipped as frozen whole blood, as isolated PBMCs, or as DNA extracted from either sample type. Of note for this clone: Its antigen specificity is not known. Base qualities are missing; no much larger clone stands one base away.

TCRbeta CDR3 regions were amplified from genomic DNA by means of the immunoSEQ Assay, a bias-controlled multiplex PCR. For the original study's pipeline: The number of nucleated cells in each sample was estimated from the amplification of reference gene primers within the assay. To quantify the absolute abundance of each unique TCRbeta CDR3 rearrangement, sequence reads were collapsed and filtered. For each sample, productive Simpson clonality was calculated as the square root of Simpson's diversity index over productive rearrangements. Sourced from immuneACCESS, this table was stored by TCRdb with only in-frame sequences that have V and J called. A share of the clones is absent; for the studies checked, an unresolved V gene accounts for under half, and the remainder has no known explanation. D and trimming were read from the DNA, whereas the V and J calls and clone size are those reported in that table. Across this sample there are about 330,000 clones, with around 83% seen only once. Jointly, the top ten make up about 1.2% of the sample.

Sequencing input: peripheral blood. The TCR comes from a woman between 45 and 65 years old with acute or convalescent COVID-19. The chain was built from TRBV13 and TRBJ2-7, with 8 central nucleotides matching TRBD1. The nucleotides read TGTGCCAGCAGCTTTACTGGACAGGGCCACTACACCGAGCAGTACTTC. Translation gives CASSFTGQGHYTEQYF. Supplemented by the reference TRBV13 and TRBJ2-7 proteins around the CDR3, the complete variable domain is AAGVIQSPRHLIKEKRETATLKCYPIPRHDTVYWYQQGPGQDPQFLISFYEKMQSDKGSIPDRFSAQQFSDYHSELNMSSLELGDSALYFCASSFTGQGHYTEQYFGPGTRLTVT.